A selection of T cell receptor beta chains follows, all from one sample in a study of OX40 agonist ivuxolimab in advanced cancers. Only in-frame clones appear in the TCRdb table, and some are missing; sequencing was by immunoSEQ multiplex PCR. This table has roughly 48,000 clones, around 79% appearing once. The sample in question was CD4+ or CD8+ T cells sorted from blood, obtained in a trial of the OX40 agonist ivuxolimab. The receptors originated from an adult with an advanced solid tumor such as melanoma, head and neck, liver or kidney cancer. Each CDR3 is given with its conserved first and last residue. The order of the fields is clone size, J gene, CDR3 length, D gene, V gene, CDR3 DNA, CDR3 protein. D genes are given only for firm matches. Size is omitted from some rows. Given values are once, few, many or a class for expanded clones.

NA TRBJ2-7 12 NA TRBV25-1 TGTGCCAGCAGTGAAGGAGTCTACGAGCAGTACTTC CASSEGVYEQYF
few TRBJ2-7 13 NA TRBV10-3 TGTGCCATCAGTACAGGGCCAGACTACGAGCAGTACTTC CAISTGPDYEQYF
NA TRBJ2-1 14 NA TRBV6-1 TGTGCCAGCAGTGTCCGGGGGTCCTACAATGAGCAGTTCTTC CASSVRGSYNEQFF
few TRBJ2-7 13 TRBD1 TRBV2 TGTGCCAGCAGTGTGGACAGGGAACACGAGCAGTACTTC CASSVDREHEQYF
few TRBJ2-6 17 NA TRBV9 TGTGCCAGCAGCTCCCCAAAACGGGGAACTGGGGCCAACGTCCTGACTTTC CASSSPKRGTGANVLTF
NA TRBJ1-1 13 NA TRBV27 TGTGCCAGCAGTTTGACACTGAACACTGAAGCTTTCTTT CASSLTLNTEAFF
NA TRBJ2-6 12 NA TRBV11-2 TGTGCCAGCAGCACTGGGGCCAACGTCCTGACTTTC CASSTGANVLTF
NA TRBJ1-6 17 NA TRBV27 TGTGCCAGCAGCCGCACTGGACAGTCGTCCTATAATTCACCCCTCCACTTT CASSRTGQSSYNSPLHF
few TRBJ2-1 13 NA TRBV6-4 TGTGCCAGCAGTGACTCGTGGGGGAGTGAGCAGTTCTTC CASSDSWGSEQFF
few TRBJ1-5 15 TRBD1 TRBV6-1 TGTGCCAGCAGTGCCCGACAGGGGGCGGCTGAGCCCCAGCATTTT CASSARQGAAEPQHF
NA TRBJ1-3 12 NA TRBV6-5 TGTGCCAGCAGAGACTCTGGAAACACCATATATTTT CASRDSGNTIYF
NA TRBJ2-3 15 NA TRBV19 TGTGCCAGTAGTCTCGGACACCCGAGCACAGATACGCAGTATTTT CASSLGHPSTDTQYF
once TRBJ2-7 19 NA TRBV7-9 TGTGCCAGCAGCTTAGCGCAGAGGTGGAGAGGTGACCTACACTACGAGCAGTACTTC CASSLAQRWRGDLHYEQYF
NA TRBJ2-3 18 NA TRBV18 TGTGCCAGCTCACCTCCGGATAGGACCCAAGCTCTCACAGATACGCAGTATTTT CASSPPDRTQALTDTQYF
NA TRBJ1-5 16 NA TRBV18 TGTGCCAGCTCACCACCGTTGGCAGGGGGCAATCAGCCCCAGCATTTT CASSPPLAGGNQPQHF
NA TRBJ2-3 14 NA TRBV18 TGTGCCAGCTCACCAGTTCCAGCGATGGATACGCAGTATTTT CASSPVPAMDTQYF
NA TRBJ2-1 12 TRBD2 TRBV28 TGTGCCATAACCGGGACTAGCTTTGAGCAGTTCTTC CAITGTSFEQFF
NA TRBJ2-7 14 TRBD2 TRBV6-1 TGTGCCAGCAGAGTTACTAGCGGGGGCTACGAGCAGTACTTC CASRVTSGGYEQYF
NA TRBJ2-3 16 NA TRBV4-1 TGCGCCAGCAGCCTGTTAGCTTCCCCTAGCACAGATACGCAGTATTTT CASSLLASPSTDTQYF
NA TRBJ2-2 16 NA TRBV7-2 TGTGCCAGCAGCTTACAGCCAGGGATGAACACCGGGGAGCTGTTTTTT CASSLQPGMNTGELFF
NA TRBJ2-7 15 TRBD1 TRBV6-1 TGTGCCAGCAGTGAGGGGACAGGGGGCTCCTACGAGCAGTACTTC CASSEGTGGSYEQYF
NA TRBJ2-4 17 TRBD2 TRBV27 TGTGCCAGCAGTTTATCGAGCGGGACCCTAGCCAAAAACATTCAGTACTTC CASSLSSGTLAKNIQYF
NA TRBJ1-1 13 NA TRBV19 TGTGCCAGTACTCAACCACCCCGCGGTGAAGCTTTCTTT CASTQPPRGEAFF
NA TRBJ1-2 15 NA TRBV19 TGTGCCAGTAGTATAGATTGGGGGGCTGGCTATGGCTACACCTTC CASSIDWGAGYGYTF
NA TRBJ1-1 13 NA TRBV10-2 TGCGCCAGCGGGCCGCCAGGGATTACTGAAGCTTTCTTT CASGPPGITEAFF
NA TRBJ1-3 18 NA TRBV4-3 TGCGCCAGCAGCCAAGATGTGGTCTACCGACCCTCTGGAAACACCATATATTTT CASSQDVVYRPSGNTIYF
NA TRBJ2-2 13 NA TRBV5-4 TGTGCCAGCCGGGACCACAATATCGGGGAGCTGTTTTTT CASRDHNIGELFF
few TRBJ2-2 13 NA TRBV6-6 TGTGCCAGCAGTTACCTTAACACCGGGGAGCTGTTTTTT CASSYLNTGELFF
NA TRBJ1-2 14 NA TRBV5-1 TGCGCCAGCAGCTTGGAGTCGGCGGACTATGGCTACACCTTC CASSLESADYGYTF
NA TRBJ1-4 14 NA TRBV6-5 TGTGCCAGCAGTCGCCCAGCCCAGGGATCTGGACTGTTTTTT CASSRPAQGSGLFF
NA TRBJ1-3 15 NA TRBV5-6 TGTGCCAGCAGCTTGGGGAGCGTCTCTGGAAACACCATATATTTT CASSLGSVSGNTIYF
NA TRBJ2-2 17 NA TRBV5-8 TGTGCCAGCAGCTCGTGGGAGGCTATGAGCGGCACCGGGGAGCTGTTTTTT CASSSWEAMSGTGELFF
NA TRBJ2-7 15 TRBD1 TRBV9 TGTGCCAGCAGTGAGGGGACAGGGGGCTCCTACGAGCAGTACTTC CASSEGTGGSYEQYF
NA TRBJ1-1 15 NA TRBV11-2 TGTGCCAGCAGCTCTGTAGGACTGCTGAACACTGAAGCTTTCTTT CASSSVGLLNTEAFF
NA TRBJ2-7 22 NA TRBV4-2 TGTGCCAGCAGCCAAGTTAATGCCCTTGGCGGGACGACTTCTATTTTCACCTACGAGCAGTACTTC CASSQVNALGGTTSIFTYEQYF
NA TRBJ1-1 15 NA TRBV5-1 TGCGCCAGCAGCTTGGCTGGAGGAGTGAACACTGAAGCTTTCTTT CASSLAGGVNTEAFF
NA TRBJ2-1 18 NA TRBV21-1 TGTGCCAGCAGCTTAGAGGGCTTTACGGGAGACTCCTACAATGAGCAGTTCTTC CASSLEGFTGDSYNEQFF
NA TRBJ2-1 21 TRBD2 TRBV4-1 TGCGCCAGCAGCCAAGATTCAACTGGCGGGAGAGGTCGATCTTTTAACAATGAGCAGTTCTTC CASSQDSTGGRGRSFNNEQFF
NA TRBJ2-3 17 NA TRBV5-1 TGCGCCAGCAGCTGGGGCGCTGGAGGGACGGGCACAGATACGCAGTATTTT CASSWGAGGTGTDTQYF
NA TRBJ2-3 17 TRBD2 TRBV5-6 TGTGCCAGCAGCTTGTCACTAGCGGGAGTAGTGACAGATACGCAGTATTTT CASSLSLAGVVTDTQYF
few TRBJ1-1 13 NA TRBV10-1 TGCGCCAGCAGGGCCCGAGAAAACACTGAAGCTTTCTTT CASRARENTEAFF
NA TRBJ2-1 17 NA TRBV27 TGTGCCAGCAGTTATCGGGGGTGGTCCTCGAGGGACAATGAGCAGTTCTTC CASSYRGWSSRDNEQFF
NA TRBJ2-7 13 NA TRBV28 TGTGCCAGCAGTTTTTCAGGTGTCAACGAGCAGTACTTC CASSFSGVNEQYF
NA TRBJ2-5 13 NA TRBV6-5 TGTGCCAGCAGTGCCCGGTCCCAAGAGACCCAGTACTTC CASSARSQETQYF
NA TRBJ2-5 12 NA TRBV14 TGTGCCAGCAGCCAAGAACGAGAGACCCAGTACTTC CASSQERETQYF
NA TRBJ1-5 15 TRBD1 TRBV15 TGTGCCACCAGCAGATATGACAGGGGCAATCAGCCCCAGCATTTT CATSRYDRGNQPQHF
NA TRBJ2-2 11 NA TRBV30 TGTGCCTGGAGTGTACCCGGGGAGCTGTTTTTT CAWSVPGELFF
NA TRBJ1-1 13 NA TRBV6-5 TGTGCCAGCAGTTACTCGACGGGGTCTGAAGCTTTCTTT CASSYSTGSEAFF
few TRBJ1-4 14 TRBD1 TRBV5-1 TGCGCCAGCAGCATAGGACAGGGACACGAAAAACTGTTTTTT CASSIGQGHEKLFF
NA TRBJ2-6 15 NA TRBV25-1 TGTGCCAGCAGTAGTCCCCGCTCTGGGGCCAACGTCCTGACTTTC CASSSPRSGANVLTF
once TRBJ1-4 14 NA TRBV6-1 TGTGCCAGCAGTGAAATGGGGGGAAATGAAAAACTGTTTTTT CASSEMGGNEKLFF
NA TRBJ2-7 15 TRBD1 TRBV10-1 TGCGCCAGCAGTGAGTCGGGACAGGGCGCCTACGAGCAGTACTTC CASSESGQGAYEQYF
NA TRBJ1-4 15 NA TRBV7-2 TGTGCCAGCAGCTTAGAGCGGAGAAGGGGTGAAAAACTGTTTTTT CASSLERRRGEKLFF
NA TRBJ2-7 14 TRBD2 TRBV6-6 TGTGCCAGCAGACCCCCGCGGGAGATAAACGAGCAGTACTTC CASRPPREINEQYF
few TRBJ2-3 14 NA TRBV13 TGTGCCAGCAACTCCCGGCGGGGCACAGATACGCAGTATTTT CASNSRRGTDTQYF
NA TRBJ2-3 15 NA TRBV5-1 TGCGCCAGCAGCTTGGCAATTTCTAGCACAGATACGCAGTATTTT CASSLAISSTDTQYF
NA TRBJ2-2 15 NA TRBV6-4 TGTGCCAGCAGTCCCGAGATATTGAACACCGGGGAGCTGTTTTTT CASSPEILNTGELFF
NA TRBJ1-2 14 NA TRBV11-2 TGTGCCAGCAGCTACAACAGGGCGGCCTATGGCTACACCTTC CASSYNRAAYGYTF
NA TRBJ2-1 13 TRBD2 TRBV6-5 TGTGCCAGCAGGCCTAGCGGGTACAATGAGCAGTTCTTC CASRPSGYNEQFF